The clone carrying this T cell receptor (beta chain) showed up just once. The data belong to a study of blood T cell repertoires in COVID-19. Study as a whole: Samples of COVID-19 (acute and convalescent) were obtained from the United States, Italy and Spain. PBMCs, B-cell-depleted T cells, or T cells provided the cDNA or gDNA that made up the material.

Study processing details: Scientists estimated how many nucleated cells there were by amplifying reference gene primers. Produced via immunoSEQ multiplex PCR; TCRdb's table is partial and in-frame only. The DNA was the basis for D and trimming; V, J and clone size are from that table. The table records 45,000 to 60,000 clones, 89% of them present only once. Material for sequencing was peripheral blood. This sequence originates from a man aged 55 to 70 with acute or convalescent COVID-19.

The CDR3 reads CASSLFTYQPQHF. CDR3 nucleotide sequence: TGTGCCAGCAGCTTATTCACTTATCAGCCCCAGCATTTT. The chain uses TRBV7-2 and TRBJ1-5; no definite D call. V dropped 2 bases and J dropped 5 bases, with 7 bases sitting between them. CDR1 is SGHTA, CDR2 FQGNSA, per germline. The CDR3 covers 13 residues.